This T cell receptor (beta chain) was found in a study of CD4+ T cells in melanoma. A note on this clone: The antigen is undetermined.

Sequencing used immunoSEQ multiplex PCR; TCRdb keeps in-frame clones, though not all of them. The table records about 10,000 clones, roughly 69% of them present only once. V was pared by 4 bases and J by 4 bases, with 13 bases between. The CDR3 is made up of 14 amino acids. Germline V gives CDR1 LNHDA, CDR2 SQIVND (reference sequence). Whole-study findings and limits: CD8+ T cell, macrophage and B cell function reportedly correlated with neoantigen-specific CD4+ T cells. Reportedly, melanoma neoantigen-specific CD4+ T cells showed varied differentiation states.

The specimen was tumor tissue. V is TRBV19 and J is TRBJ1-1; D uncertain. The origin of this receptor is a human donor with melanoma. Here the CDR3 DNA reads TGTGCCAGTAGTACCTTCTTGGAGGGCACTGAAGCTTTCTTT. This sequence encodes CASSTFLEGTEAFF.